The clone carrying this T cell receptor beta chain has a handful of counts. Its specificity is not known. These data originate in a study of T-cell reconstitution after alpha-beta-depleted transplantation in children. Study-wide findings and caveats: About two months after transplant, alpha-beta T cells reportedly came from several hundred expanded graft clones. T cells produced anew were the main source of T-cell counts and diversity one year after transplant. At day 60, the high TCRbeta diversity found in some patients originated from recipient T cells and thymic progenitors that had survived.

Construction of the TCRbeta library involved unique molecular identifiers. TCRdb reprocessed the PCR reads with MiXCR, giving one entry per CDR3 protein. The table includes about 980,000 distinct CDR3 sequences, roughly 31% detected once. CDR3 length equals 17 residues. V lost 1 base, J lost 5 bases, and 21 bases lay in between. CDR1 SGHVS and CDR2 FNYEAQ come from the germline V gene. Here the sequenced sample was PBMCs, mostly from graft donor cells, taken 360 days after TCRalphabeta/CD19-depleted stem cell transplant. This TCR came from a boy in the first two years of life who had a stem cell transplant for SCID, so the T cells may come from the graft donor. This rearrangement joins TRBV7-6 to TRBJ2-7; D unresolved. CDR3 residues: CASSLGFSRAVTNEQYF. As DNA, the CDR3 is TGTGCCAGCAGCTTAGGATTTTCCCGGGCTGTTACAAACGAGCAGTACTTC. The full variable domain, completed using reference TRBV7-6 and TRBJ2-7, is GAGVSQSPRYKVTKRGQDVALRCDPISGHVSLYWYRQALGQGPEFLTYFNYEAQQDKSGLPNDRFSAERPEGSISTLTIQRTEQRDSAMYRCASSLGFSRAVTNEQYFGPGTRLTVT.